These 2 T cell receptor beta chains were all obtained from the same sample, sequenced in a study of blood T cell repertoires in COVID-19. Method: immunoSEQ multiplex PCR; TCRdb's copy keeps in-frame clones and lacks some. The data hold hundreds of thousands of clones, with roughly 90% observed a single time. What was sequenced was peripheral blood. These receptors originate from an older woman with COVID-19, enrolled during active disease.

The chain employs TRBV5-4 and TRBJ1-1; D is perhaps TRBD1 (6 bases). Germline values: CDR1 SGHNT, CDR2 YYREEE (reference sequence). This CDR3 has 14 amino acids. Trimming shortened V by 3 bases and J by 1 base, and 10 bases separated the two germline ends. For the CDR3, the DNA is TGTGCCAGCAGCTACCTACAGGGGAACACTGAAGCTTTCTTT. Translation gives CASSYLQGNTEAFF.

This sequence joins TRBV5-4 and TRBJ1-1; tentative D call: TRBD1 (5 bases). The germline gives CDR1 SGHNT, CDR2 YYREEE (reference sequence). The CDR3 length is 14 residues. Trimming removed 10 bases at V and 0 bases at J, with 16 bases between. In DNA, the CDR3 is TGTGCCCTCGGCGGAGGGGAGGTGAACACTGAAGCTTTCTTT. Amino acid sequence: CALGGGEVNTEAFF.